This TCR beta chain emerged from a study of spatial heterogeneity in lung cancer. Comments on this clonotype: The antigen is unknown. This beta chain was picked up by a library intended for alpha chains and is off target, so its count carries little meaning.

The study tagged each TCR cDNA molecule with a unique molecular identifier. A single record per CDR3 protein comes from TCRdb applying MiXCR to the 5' RACE reads. The specimen's table records more than 55 distinct CDR3 sequences. Time point indicated: sample taken at primary tumor resection. V lost 2 bases, J lost 6 bases, and 10 bases lay in between. The CDR3 is 14 residues long. Germline V gives CDR1 LNHDA, CDR2 SQIVND (reference sequence). Notes on the study in general: Counts of expanded alpha and beta TCRs within tumors tracked the tumor nonsynonymous mutation count.

The chain recombines TRBV19 with TRBJ1-4; D unclear. The TCR sequence derives from a male donor with early-stage non-small cell lung cancer. Sample: lung tumor tissue, taken at surgery. In DNA, the CDR3 is TGTGCCAGTAGTATACGGGAGTGGGATGAAAAACTGTTTTTT. This translates into CASSIREWDEKLFF.